One sample yielded the 22 T cell receptor beta chains listed below, sequenced in a study of blood T cells in healthy people across ages. The authors ran a second PCR of roughly 6 to 12 cycles using a sample-barcoded 5' primer and a J-beta primer mix. Using its own MiXCR run on the 5' RACE reads, TCRdb lists one record per CDR3 protein. The data contain about 840,000 distinct CDR3 sequences, 25% to 35% of them seen just once; the ten biggest clones take up approximately 10%. In addition, the sample was reused for a study of T cells of mothers and their children.

Input material: blood. All receptors derive from a middle-aged woman in good health.

J is TRBJ1-5 and V is TRBV12-3 or TRBV12-4, with a possible D match to TRBD1 (5 bases). Trimming removed 3 bases at V and 11 bases at J, with 20 bases between. The CDR3 length is 15 residues. CDR3 nucleotide sequence: TGTGCCAGCAGTTTTTTCCGAGACAGACAAGAGACCCAGCATTTT. Protein: CASSFFRDRQETQHF.

This clonotype was counted only a few times. The chain is built from TRBV29-1 and TRBJ2-6, with D maybe TRBD1 (6 bases). With 4 bases removed from V and 0 bases from J, the gap between germline ends came to 13 bases. The V gene's germline CDR1 is SQVTM and CDR2 ANQGSEA. This CDR3 has 16 amino acids. CDR3 bases: TGCAGCGTTGTGGGGGCCCCAAGCTCTGGGGCCAACGTCCTGACTTTC. Encoded protein: CSVVGAPSSGANVLTF.

This clonotype has ten or more counts. The CDR3 DNA reads as TGCGCCAGCAGCGCGGGACAGGGGGCCTACGAGCAGTACTTC. It yields the protein CASSAGQGAYEQYF. The chain recombines TRBV5-1 with TRBJ2-7, with TRBD1 identical over 11 bases. V lost 4 bases and J lost 2; bases outside the gene matches: 2. This CDR3 is built from 14 residues. Germline V gene sequence: CDR1 SGHRS, CDR2 YFSETQ.

This clonotype was seen ten or more times. The chain joins TRBV7-2 to TRBJ2-6; 7 nucleotides line up with TRBD1. V lost 5 bases and J lost 4; bases outside the gene matches: 5. The CDR3 loop spans 15 amino acids. Germline lookup yields CDR1 SGHTA and CDR2 FQGNSA. CDR3 residues: CASSHTGAGANVLTF. CDR3 in DNA: TGTGCCAGCAGCCATACAGGGGCAGGGGCCAACGTCCTGACTTTC.

This clonotype has at least ten counts. The V and J genes are TRBV5-6 and TRBJ2-1, with D perhaps TRBD2 (6 bases). This CDR3 has 14 residues. Looked up from germline, CDR1 is SGHDT and CDR2 is YYEEEE. V lost 6 bases to trimming and J lost 0 bases, with 10 bases between them. The CDR3 loop reads CASNGGSSYNEQFF. The CDR3 region has the DNA TGTGCCAGCAACGGGGGAAGCTCCTACAATGAGCAGTTCTTC.

This clonotype was detected a few times. This sequence joins TRBV4-1 and TRBJ1-2; possible D gene TRBD1, 6 bases. In germline, CDR1 is MGHRA, CDR2 YSYEKL. The ends were cut back, 1 base at V and 0 bases at J, with 18 bases in the middle. CDR3 length: 18 residues. The CDR3 here is CASSQVRGGLTSNYGYTF. In DNA form, the CDR3 reads TGCGCCAGCAGCCAAGTTAGAGGGGGTCTCACGTCTAACTATGGCTACACCTTC.

As regards this clonotype: This clone may be a read error of a much larger clone one base away. The rearrangement links TRBV29-1 to TRBJ1-2, with no clear D. The CDR3 sequence is 12 residues long. The ends were cut back, 5 bases at V and 6 bases at J, with 13 bases in the middle. Germline V gene sequence: CDR1 SQVTM, CDR2 ANQGSEA. The CDR3 DNA reads as TGCAGCGTTAAACGGTTTAGGGATGGCTACACCTTC. Residues: CSVKRFRDGYTF.

The genes are TRBV28 and TRBJ2-7; no firm D call. The germline V gene encodes CDR1 MDHEN and CDR2 SYDVKM. CDR3 length equals 13 residues. V was trimmed by 8 bases and J by 2 bases, leaving 13 bases between them. The chain's CDR3 is CASLKRAPYEQYF. For the CDR3, the DNA is TGTGCCAGCCTTAAACGGGCACCCTACGAGCAGTACTTC.

J is TRBJ1-5 and V is TRBV27; possibly TRBD1 for D (5 bases). Germline loops: CDR1 MNHEY, CDR2 SMNVEV (reference sequence). The V end lost 4 bases, the J end lost 7 bases, and 17 bases lay between the germline ends. This CDR3 comprises 15 residues. The CDR3 region has the DNA TGTGCCAGCAGTTCCAGGGAACGCTCAAGGCAGCCCCAGCATTTT. This codes for CASSSRERSRQPQHF.

This rearrangement joins TRBV4-1 to TRBJ1-1; D is uncertain. The germline V and J ends were trimmed by 2 bases and 0 bases, with 25 bases remaining between them. The germline gives CDR1 MGHRA, CDR2 YSYEKL. The length of the CDR3 is 20 residues. CDR3 coding DNA: TGCGCCAGCAGCCAAATAAAACCCTGGACGTGTGGTTACATGAACACTGAAGCTTTCTTT. Its protein product is CASSQIKPWTCGYMNTEAFF.

This clonotype was observed a few times. The chain recombines TRBV4-1 with TRBJ1-6, with no clear D. V lost 1 base and J lost 9, with 13 bases in between. Germline V gene lookup returns CDR1 MGHRA and CDR2 YSYEKL. CDR3 length: 15 amino acids. Written as DNA, the CDR3 is TGCGCCAGCAGCCAAGTCAAGGCCTTGGGTTCACCCCTCCACTTT. It encodes CASSQVKALGSPLHF.

A note on this clonotype: This may be a read error, as it is one base from a much larger clone. This rearrangement joins TRBV5-1 to TRBJ2-5; D is perhaps TRBD2 (7 bases). V was cut by 1 base and J by 4 bases, with 17 bases left in between. Per germline, CDR1 SGHRS and CDR2 YFSETQ. This CDR3 has 16 amino acids. The CDR3 DNA reads TGCGCCAGCAGCTTGAGGGGGGGCGCGCCCCGAGAGACCCAGTACTTC. Translated: CASSLRGGAPRETQYF.

This clonotype was counted a single time. The chain has TRBV12-3 or TRBV12-4 and TRBJ1-2; a weak D match, TRBD1 (6 bases). Between the trimmed V and J ends, which lost 3 bases and 0 bases, there was a span of 11 bases. The CDR3 contains 15 residues. CDR3 protein: CASSLDSQSNYGYTF. The CDR3 bases are TGTGCCAGCAGTTTGGACAGCCAATCTAACTATGGCTACACCTTC.

The chain links TRBV27 to TRBJ2-4; D is perhaps TRBD1 (5 bases). Matching the DNA end better, TRBJ2-5 makes the J call doubtful. Germline-derived CDR1 and CDR2 are MNHEY and SMNVEV (reference sequence). This CDR3 region has 14 residues. CDR3 nucleotide sequence: TGTGCCAGCAGTCCAATGATCACAGGAGAGACCCAGTACTTC. Its protein product is CASSPMITGETQYF.

This clonotype was detected many times. Germline is not matched at one junction end, which may reflect a read error. The chain links TRBV29-1 to TRBJ2-7; D uncertain. CDR3 length: 12 residues. Germline V gene lookup returns CDR1 SQVTM and CDR2 ANQGSEA. CDR3 coding DNA: TGCAGCGTTGAAGGGACCTCCAACGAGCAGTACTTC. Its protein product is CSVEGTSNEQYF.

A word on this clonotype: A much larger clone lies a single base off, so this may be a read error. CDR3 sequence (DNA): TGCGCCAGCAGCCCAGGACAGGCATCGAATGGCTACATCTTC. Translated, it gives CASSPGQASNGYIF. The chain uses TRBV5-1 and TRBJ1-2, with 7 bases that match TRBD1. The CDR3 loop spans 14 amino acids. The germline gives CDR1 SGHRS, CDR2 YFSETQ.

V is TRBV5-1 and J is TRBJ2-3, with D possibly TRBD2 on 6 matching bases. V lost 1 base and J lost 3, with 12 bases in between. CDR1 is SGHRS and CDR2 is YFSETQ in the germline V gene. The CDR3 has 15 residues. The CDR3 here is CASSLWGERTDTQYF. The CDR3 bases are TGCGCCAGCAGCTTGTGGGGGGAAAGAACAGATACGCAGTATTTT.

A few counts support this clonotype. V usage is TRBV7-3 and J usage is TRBJ1-1; no clear D gene. Trimming cost V 2 bases and J 2 bases, with 6 bases left between them. Germline V gene data show CDR1 as SGHTA and CDR2 as FQGTGA. The CDR3 is made up of 13 amino acids. Written as DNA, the CDR3 is TGTGCCAGCAGCTTACGCGATAACACTGAAGCTTTCTTT. It codes for CASSLRDNTEAFF.

A note on this clonotype: A much bigger clone sits one base away, suggesting this may be a read error. The chain joins TRBV9 to TRBJ1-2, with D maybe TRBD1 (5 bases). The germline V gene encodes CDR1 SGDLS and CDR2 YYNGEE. The CDR3 runs 12 residues. The CDR3 region is CASTGTTYGNTF. The CDR3 DNA follows: TGTGCCAGCACAGGGACCACTTATGGCAACACCTTC.

This clonotype appeared a few times. V gene TRBV12-3 or TRBV12-4 combines with J gene TRBJ2-5; D not certain. The CDR3 covers 15 residues. Trimming removed 11 bases from V and 5 bases from J, with 24 bases in between. CDR3 sequence reads: CAANGPGGSFETQYF. CDR3 in DNA: TGTGCCGCCAACGGCCCTGGCGGTTCCTTCGAGACCCAGTACTTC.

The chain uses TRBV9 and TRBJ1-1, with TRBD1 identical over 7 bases. The junction had 16 bases not matched to a gene; V was cut back by 6 bases and J by 11 bases. The CDR3 covers 14 residues. The germline V gene has CDR1 SGDLS and CDR2 YYNGEE. CDR3 region: CASTWGQSSEEAFF. CDR3 coding DNA: TGTGCCAGCACCTGGGGACAGTCCAGTGAGGAGGCTTTCTTT.

This chain joins TRBV28 and TRBJ1-1; D gene uncertain. CDR1 is MDHEN, CDR2 SYDVKM, per germline. The CDR3 runs to 16 residues. The ends were cut back, 6 bases at V and 0 bases at J, with 17 bases in the middle. CDR3 bases: TGTGCCAGCAGAACCTTACCAGGAACTATGAACACTGAAGCTTTCTTT. Its translation: CASRTLPGTMNTEAFF. Supplemented by reference TRBV28 and TRBJ1-1, the full variable domain reads DVKVTQSSRYLVKRTGEKVFLECVQDMDHENMFWYRQDPGLGLRLIYFSYDVKMKEKGDIPEGYSVSREKKERFSLILESASTNQTSMYLCASRTLPGTMNTEAFFGQGTRLTVV.